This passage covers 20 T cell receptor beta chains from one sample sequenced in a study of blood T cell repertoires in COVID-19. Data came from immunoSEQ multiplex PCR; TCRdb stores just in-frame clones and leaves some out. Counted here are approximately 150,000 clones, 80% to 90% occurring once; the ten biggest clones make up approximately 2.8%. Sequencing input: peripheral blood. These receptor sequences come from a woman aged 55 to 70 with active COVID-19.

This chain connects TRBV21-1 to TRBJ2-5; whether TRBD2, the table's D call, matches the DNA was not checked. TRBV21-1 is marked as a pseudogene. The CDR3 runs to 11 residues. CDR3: CASSTQETQYF. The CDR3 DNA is TGTGCCAGCAGCACTCAAGAGACCCAGTACTTC.

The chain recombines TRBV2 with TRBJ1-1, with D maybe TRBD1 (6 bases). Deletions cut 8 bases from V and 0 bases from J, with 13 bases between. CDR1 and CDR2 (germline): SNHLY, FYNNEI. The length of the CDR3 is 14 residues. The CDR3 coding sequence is TGTGCCAGCGCGGCAGGGGCTTTGAACACTGAAGCTTTCTTT. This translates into CASAAGALNTEAFF.

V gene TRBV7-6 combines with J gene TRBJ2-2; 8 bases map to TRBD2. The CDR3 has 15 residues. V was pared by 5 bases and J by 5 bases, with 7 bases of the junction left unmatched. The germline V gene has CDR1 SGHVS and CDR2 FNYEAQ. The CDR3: CASSRGGARTGELFF. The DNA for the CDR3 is TGTGCCAGCAGCCGGGGGGGGGCCCGGACCGGGGAGCTGTTTTTT.

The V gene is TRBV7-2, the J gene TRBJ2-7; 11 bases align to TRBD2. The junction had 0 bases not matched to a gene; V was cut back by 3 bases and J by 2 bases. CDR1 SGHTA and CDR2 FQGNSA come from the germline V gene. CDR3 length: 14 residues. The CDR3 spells CASSFSGRAYEQYF. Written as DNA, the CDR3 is TGTGCCAGCAGCTTTAGCGGGAGGGCCTACGAGCAGTACTTC.

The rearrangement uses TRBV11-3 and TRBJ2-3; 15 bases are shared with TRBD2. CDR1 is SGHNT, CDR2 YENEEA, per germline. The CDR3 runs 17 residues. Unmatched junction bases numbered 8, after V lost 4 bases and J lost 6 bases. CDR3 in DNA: TGTGCCAGCAGCTATTCGGGACTAGCGGGAGGCCCCGATACGCAGTATTTT. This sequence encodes CASSYSGLAGGPDTQYF.

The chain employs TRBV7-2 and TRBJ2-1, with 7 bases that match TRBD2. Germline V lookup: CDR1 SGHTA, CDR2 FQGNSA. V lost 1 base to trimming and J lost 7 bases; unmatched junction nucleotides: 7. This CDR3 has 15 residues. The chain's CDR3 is CASSLVGGPYNEQFF. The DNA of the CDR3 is TGTGCCAGCAGCTTAGTGGGAGGGCCTTATAATGAGCAGTTCTTC. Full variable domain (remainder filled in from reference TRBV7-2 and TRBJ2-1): GAGVSQSPSNKVTEKGKDVELRCDPISGHTALYWYRQSLGQGLEFLIYFQGNSAPDKSGLPSDRFSAERTGGSVSTLTIQRTQQEDSAVYLCASSLVGGPYNEQFFGPGTRLTVL.

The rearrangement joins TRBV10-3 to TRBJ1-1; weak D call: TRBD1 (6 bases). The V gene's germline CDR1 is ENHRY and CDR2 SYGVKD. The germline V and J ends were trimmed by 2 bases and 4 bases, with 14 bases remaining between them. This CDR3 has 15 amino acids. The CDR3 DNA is TGTGCCATCAGTGAGAAGGAGGGGGGGACCACTGAAGCTTTCTTT. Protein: CAISEKEGGTTEAFF.

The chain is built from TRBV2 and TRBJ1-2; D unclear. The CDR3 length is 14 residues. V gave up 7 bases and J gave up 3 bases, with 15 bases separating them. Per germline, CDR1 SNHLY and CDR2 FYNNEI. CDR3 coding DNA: TGTGCCAGCATTTACGGGGTCGAGGACTATGGCTACACCTTC. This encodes CASIYGVEDYGYTF.

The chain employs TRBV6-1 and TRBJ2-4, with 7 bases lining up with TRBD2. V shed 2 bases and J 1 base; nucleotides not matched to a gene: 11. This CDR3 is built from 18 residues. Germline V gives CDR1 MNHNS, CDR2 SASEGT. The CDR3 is CASSEYWRENRAKNIQYF. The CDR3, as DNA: TGTGCCAGCAGTGAATATTGGCGGGAGAATAGGGCCAAAAACATTCAGTACTTC.

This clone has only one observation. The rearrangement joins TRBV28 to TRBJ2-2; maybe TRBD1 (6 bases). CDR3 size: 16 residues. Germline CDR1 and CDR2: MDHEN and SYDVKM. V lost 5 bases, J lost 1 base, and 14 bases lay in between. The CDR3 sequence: CASSRTGTMNTGELFF. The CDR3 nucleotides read TGTGCCAGCAGTCGAACCGGGACAATGAACACCGGGGAGCTGTTTTTT.

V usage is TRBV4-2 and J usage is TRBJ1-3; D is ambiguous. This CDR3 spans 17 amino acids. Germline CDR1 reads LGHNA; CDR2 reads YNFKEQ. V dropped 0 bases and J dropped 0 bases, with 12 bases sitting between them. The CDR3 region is CASSQDPRALSGNTIYF. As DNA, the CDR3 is TGTGCCAGCAGCCAAGACCCGAGAGCCCTCTCTGGAAACACCATATATTTT.

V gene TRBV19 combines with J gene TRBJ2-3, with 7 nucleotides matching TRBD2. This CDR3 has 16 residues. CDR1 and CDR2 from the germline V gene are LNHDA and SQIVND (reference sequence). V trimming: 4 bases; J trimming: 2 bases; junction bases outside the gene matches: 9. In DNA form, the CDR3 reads TGTGCCAGTAGTACCCCGGAGGCGGGAGCCACAGATACGCAGTATTTT. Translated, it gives CASSTPEAGATDTQYF.

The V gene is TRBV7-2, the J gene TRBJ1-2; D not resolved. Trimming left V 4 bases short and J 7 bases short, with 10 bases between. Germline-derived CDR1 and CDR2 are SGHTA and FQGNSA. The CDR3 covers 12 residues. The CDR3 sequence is CASSSGFGGYTF. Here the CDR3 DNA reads TGTGCCAGCAGCTCGGGGTTTGGTGGCTACACCTTC.

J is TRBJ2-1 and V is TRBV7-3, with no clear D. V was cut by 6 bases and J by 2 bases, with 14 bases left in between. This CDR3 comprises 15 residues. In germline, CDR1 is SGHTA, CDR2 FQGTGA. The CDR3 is CASSESSLTYNEQFF. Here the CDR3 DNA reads TGTGCCAGCAGTGAATCTAGTTTAACCTACAATGAGCAGTTCTTC. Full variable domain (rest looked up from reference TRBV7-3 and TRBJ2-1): GAGVSQTPSNKVTEKGKYVELRCDPISGHTALYWYRQSLGQGPEFLIYFQGTGAADDSGLPNDRFFAVRPEGSVSTLKIQRTERGDSAVYLCASSESSLTYNEQFFGPGTRLTVL.

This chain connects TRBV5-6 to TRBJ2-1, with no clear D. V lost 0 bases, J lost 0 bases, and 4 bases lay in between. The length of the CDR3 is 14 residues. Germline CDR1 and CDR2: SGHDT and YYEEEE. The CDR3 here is CASSLAGSYNEQFF. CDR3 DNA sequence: TGTGCCAGCAGCTTGGCGGGCTCCTACAATGAGCAGTTCTTC.

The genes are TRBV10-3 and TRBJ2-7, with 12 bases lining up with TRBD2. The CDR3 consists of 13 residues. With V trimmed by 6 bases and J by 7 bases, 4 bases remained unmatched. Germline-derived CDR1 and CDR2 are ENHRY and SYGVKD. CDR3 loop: CAISLAGGEEQYF. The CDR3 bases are TGTGCCATCAGCCTAGCGGGAGGGGAAGAGCAGTACTTC.

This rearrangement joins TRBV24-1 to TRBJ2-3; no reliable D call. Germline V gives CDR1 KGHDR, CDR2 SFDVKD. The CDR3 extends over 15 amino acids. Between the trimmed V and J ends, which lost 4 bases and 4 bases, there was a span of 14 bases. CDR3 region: CATSDNHKFPDTQYF. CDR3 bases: TGTGCCACCAGTGACAACCACAAGTTTCCAGATACGCAGTATTTT.

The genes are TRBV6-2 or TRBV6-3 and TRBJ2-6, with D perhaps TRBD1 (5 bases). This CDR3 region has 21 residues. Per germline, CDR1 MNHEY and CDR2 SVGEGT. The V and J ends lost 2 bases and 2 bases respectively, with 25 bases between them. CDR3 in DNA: TGTGCCAGCAGTTACCCGGACATGCCTCAGGACCTCGCCCCTGGGGCCAACGTCCTGACTTTC. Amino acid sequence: CASSYPDMPQDLAPGANVLTF.

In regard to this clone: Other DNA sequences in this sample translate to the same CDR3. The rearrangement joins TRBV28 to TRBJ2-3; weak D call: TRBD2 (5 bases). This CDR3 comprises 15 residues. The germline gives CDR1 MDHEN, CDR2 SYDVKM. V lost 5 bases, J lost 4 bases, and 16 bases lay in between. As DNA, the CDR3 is TGTGCCAGCAGTAGTCAAAGGGAGTCGGCAGATACGCAGTATTTT. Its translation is CASSSQRESADTQYF.

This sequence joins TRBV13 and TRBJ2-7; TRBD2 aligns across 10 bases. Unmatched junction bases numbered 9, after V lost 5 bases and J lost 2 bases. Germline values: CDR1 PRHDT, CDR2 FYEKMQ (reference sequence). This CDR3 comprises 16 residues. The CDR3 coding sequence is TGTGCCAGCAGCCCCGGATTCCTAGCGGGAGCCTACGAGCAGTACTTC. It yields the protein CASSPGFLAGAYEQYF.